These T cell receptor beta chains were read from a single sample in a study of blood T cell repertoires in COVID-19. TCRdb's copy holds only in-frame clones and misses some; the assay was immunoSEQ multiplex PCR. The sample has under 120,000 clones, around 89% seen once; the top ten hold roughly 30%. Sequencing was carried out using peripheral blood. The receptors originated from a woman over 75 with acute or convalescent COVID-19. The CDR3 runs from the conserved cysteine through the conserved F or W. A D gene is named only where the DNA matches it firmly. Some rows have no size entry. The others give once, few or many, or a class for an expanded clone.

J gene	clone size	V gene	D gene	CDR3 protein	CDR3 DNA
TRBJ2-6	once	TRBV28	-	CASSSWPQGSGANVLTF	TGTGCCAGCAGTTCCTGGCCTCAGGGTTCCGGGGCCAACGTCCTGACTTTC
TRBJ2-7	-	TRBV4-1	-	CASSYRDTETYEQYF	TGCGCCAGCAGCTACCGGGACACCGAGACCTACGAGCAGTACTTC
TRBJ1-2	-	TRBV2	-	CASSEVTGGGYTF	TGTGCCAGCAGTGAAGTGACAGGTGGAGGCTACACCTTC
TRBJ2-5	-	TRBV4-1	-	CASSARQEETQYF	TGCGCCAGCAGCGCTCGACAGGAAGAGACCCAGTACTTC
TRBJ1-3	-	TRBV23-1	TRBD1	CASSQSRTGSGNTIYF	TGCGCCAGCAGTCAATCGAGGACAGGCTCTGGAAACACCATATATTTT
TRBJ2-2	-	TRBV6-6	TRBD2	CASSLGGANTGELFF	TGTGCCAGCAGTTTGGGGGGGGCGAACACCGGGGAGCTGTTTTTT
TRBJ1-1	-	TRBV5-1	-	CASRVLTGFPEAFF	TGCGCCAGCAGGGTACTTACAGGGTTTCCTGAAGCTTTCTTT
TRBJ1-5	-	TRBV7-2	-	CASSLAAQGFNQPQHF	TGTGCCAGCAGCTTAGCCGCACAGGGCTTCAATCAGCCCCAGCATTTT
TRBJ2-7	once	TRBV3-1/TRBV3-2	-	CASSPPQDSYEQYF	TGTGCCAGCAGCCCACCCCAGGATTCCTACGAGCAGTACTTC
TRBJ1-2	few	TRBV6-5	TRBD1	CASSSQGDYGYTF	TGTGCCAGCAGTTCTCAGGGGGACTATGGCTACACCTTC
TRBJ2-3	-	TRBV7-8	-	CASSLGGGGSTDTQYF	TGTGCCAGCAGCTTAGGAGGGGGGGGGAGCACAGATACGCAGTATTTT
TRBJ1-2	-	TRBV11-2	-	CASNPGRIGGYTF	TGTGCCAGCAATCCAGGGCGGATAGGCGGCTACACCTTC
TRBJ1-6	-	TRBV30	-	CAWNEGNNSPLHF	TGTGCCTGGAACGAGGGAAATAATTCACCCCTCCACTTT
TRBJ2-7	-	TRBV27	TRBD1	CASSPPGQWSSYEQYF	TGTGCCAGCAGTCCCCCGGGACAGTGGAGCTCCTACGAGCAGTACTTC
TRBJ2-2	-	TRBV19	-	CASSKRYTGNTGELFF	TGTGCCAGTAGTAAAAGGTACACAGGAAACACCGGGGAGCTGTTTTTT
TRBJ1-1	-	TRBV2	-	CASSESPGWTEAFF	TGTGCCAGCAGTGAGAGCCCGGGATGGACTGAAGCTTTCTTT
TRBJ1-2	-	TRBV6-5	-	CASSLGDRGYTF	TGTGCCAGCAGTTTAGGGGATCGAGGCTACACCTTC
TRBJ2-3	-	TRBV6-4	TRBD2	CASSPRTSGETQYF	TGTGCCAGCAGTCCCCGGACTAGCGGGGAAACGCAGTATTTT
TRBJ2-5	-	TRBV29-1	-	CSVSRETQYF	TGCAGCGTCTCACGGGAGACCCAGTACTTC
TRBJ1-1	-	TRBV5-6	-	CASSLQGRTEAFF	TGTGCCAGCAGCTTGCAGGGGCGCACTGAAGCTTTCTTT
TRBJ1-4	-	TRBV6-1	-	CASSELGPNEKLFF	TGTGCCAGCAGTGAACTGGGGCCTAATGAAAAACTGTTTTTT
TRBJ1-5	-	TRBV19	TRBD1	CASSNLGQYSNQPQHF	TGTGCCAGTAGTAACTTGGGACAGTATAGCAATCAGCCCCAGCATTTT
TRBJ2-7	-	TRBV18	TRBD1	CASSPRQGYEQYF	TGTGCCAGCTCACCCCGACAGGGCTACGAGCAGTACTTC
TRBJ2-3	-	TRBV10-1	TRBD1	CAAARGLGDTQYF	TGCGCCGCAGCGAGGGGGCTCGGAGATACGCAGTATTTT
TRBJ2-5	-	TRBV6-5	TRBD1	CASSRQGFLQETQYF	TGTGCCAGCAGTCGACAGGGGTTTTTACAGGAGACCCAGTACTTC
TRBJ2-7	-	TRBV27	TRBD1	CASRDRGSYEQYF	TGTGCCAGCCGGGACAGGGGTTCCTACGAGCAGTACTTC
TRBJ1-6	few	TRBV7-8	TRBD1	CASSLALAGGSPLHF	TGTGCCAGCAGCTTAGCGCTAGCAGGGGGTTCACCCCTCCACTTT
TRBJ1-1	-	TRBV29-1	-	CSVDLTWAAEAFF	TGCAGCGTTGATCTAACCTGGGCAGCTGAAGCTTTCTTT
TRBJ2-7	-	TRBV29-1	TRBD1	CSAGQGQGYEQYF	TGCAGCGCCGGACAGGGACAGGGGTACGAGCAGTACTTC
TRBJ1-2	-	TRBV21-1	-	CASSTYHRGGGEYGYTF	TGTGCCAGCAGTACATACCACCGGGGAGGGGGGGAGTATGGCTACACCTTC
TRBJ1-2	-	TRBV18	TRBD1	CASSPGTGLGYTF	TGTGCCAGCTCACCGGGGACAGGGTTAGGCTACACCTTC
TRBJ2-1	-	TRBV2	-	CASSPIVGEQFF	TGTGCCAGCAGCCCCATAGTCGGTGAGCAGTTCTTC
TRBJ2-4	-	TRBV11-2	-	CASGQTLLAKNIQYF	TGTGCCAGCGGACAGACGCTCCTAGCCAAAAACATTCAGTACTTC
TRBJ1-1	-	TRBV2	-	CASSPRMNTEAFF	TGTGCCAGCAGCCCGAGGATGAACACTGAAGCTTTCTTT
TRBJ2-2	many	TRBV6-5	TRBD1	CASSWQGAANTGELFF	TGTGCCAGCAGTTGGCAGGGGGCTGCGAACACCGGGGAGCTGTTTTTT
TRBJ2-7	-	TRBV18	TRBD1	CASSPPRTGSSYEQYF	TGTGCCAGCTCACCTCCGCGGACAGGTTCTTCCTACGAGCAGTACTTC
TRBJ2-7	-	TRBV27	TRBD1	CASSRISTGGGYEQYF	TGTGCCAGCAGTCGGATATCGACAGGGGGCGGTTACGAGCAGTACTTC
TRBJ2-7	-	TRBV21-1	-	CASSKSLAGGPPYEQYF	TGTGCCAGCAGCAAATCCCTAGCGGGGGGACCACCCTACGAGCAGTACTTC
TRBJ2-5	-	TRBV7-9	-	CASSPHLSQEAQYF	TGTGCCAGCAGCCCCCATTTAAGCCAAGAGGCCCAGTACTTC
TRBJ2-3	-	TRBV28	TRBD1	CASSLQGNTDTQYF	TGTGCCAGCAGCTTACAGGGGAACACAGATACGCAGTATTTT
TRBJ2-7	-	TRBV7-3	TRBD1	CASSEGQGGPYEQYF	TGTGCCAGCAGCGAAGGACAGGGGGGACCCTACGAGCAGTACTTC
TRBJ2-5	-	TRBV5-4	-	CASSSRTQQETQYF	TGTGCCAGCAGCTCCCGGACACAACAAGAGACCCAGTACTTC
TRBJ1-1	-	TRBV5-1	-	CASSSSTINTEAFF	TGCGCCAGCAGCTCGTCTACGATTAACACTGAAGCTTTCTTT
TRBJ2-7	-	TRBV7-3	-	CASSLRAGPEGQYF	TGTGCCAGCAGCTTACGGGCGGGGCCCGAAGGGCAGTACTTC
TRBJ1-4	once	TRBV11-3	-	CASTFLATNEKLFF	TGTGCCAGCACCTTTCTTGCAACTAATGAAAAACTGTTTTTT
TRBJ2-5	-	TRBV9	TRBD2	CASSVEGIAGETQYF	TGTGCCAGCAGCGTAGAGGGTATAGCGGGGGAGACCCAGTACTTC
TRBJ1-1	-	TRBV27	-	CASSLQAGVNTEAFF	TGTGCCAGCAGTTTACAGGCAGGGGTGAACACTGAAGCTTTCTTT
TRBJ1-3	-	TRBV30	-	CAWSPRTAGNTIYF	TGTGCCTGGAGTCCAAGGACAGCTGGAAACACCATATATTTT
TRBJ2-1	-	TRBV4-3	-	CASSQDVGYNEQFF	TGCGCCAGCAGCCAAGATGTCGGTTACAATGAGCAGTTCTTC
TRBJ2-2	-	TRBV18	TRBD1	CASSRQGAGTGELFF	TGTGCCAGCTCTCGACAGGGGGCCGGGACCGGGGAGCTGTTTTTT